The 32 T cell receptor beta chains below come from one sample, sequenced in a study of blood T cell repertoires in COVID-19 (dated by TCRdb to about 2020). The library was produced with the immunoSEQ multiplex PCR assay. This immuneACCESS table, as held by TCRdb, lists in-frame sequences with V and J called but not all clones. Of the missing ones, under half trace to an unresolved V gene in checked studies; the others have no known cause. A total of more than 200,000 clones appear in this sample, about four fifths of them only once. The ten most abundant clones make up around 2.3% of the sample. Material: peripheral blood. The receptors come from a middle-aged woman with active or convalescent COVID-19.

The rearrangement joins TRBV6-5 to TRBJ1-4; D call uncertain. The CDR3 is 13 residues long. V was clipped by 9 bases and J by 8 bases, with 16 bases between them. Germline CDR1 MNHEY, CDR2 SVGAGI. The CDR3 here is CASKRREAEKLFF. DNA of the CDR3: TGTGCCAGTAAAAGGAGGGAGGCGGAAAAACTGTTTTTT.

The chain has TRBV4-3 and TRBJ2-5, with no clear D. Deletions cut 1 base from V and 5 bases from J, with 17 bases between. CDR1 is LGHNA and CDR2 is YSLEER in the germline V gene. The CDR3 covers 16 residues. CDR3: CASSQVLRLPGETQYF. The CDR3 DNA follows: TGCGCCAGCAGCCAAGTTTTAAGACTCCCTGGGGAGACCCAGTACTTC.

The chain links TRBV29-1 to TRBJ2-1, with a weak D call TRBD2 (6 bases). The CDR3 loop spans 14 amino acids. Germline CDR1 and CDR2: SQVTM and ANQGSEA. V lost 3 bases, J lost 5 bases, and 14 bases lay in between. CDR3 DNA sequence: TGCAGCGTTGATTTCCGGGGGATAAACAATGAGCAGTTCTTC. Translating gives CSVDFRGINNEQFF.

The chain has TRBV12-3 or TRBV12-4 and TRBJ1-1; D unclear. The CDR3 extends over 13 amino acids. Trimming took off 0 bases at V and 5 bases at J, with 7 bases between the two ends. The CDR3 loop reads CASSLARKTEAFF. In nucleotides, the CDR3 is TGTGCCAGCAGTTTAGCGAGGAAGACTGAAGCTTTCTTT.

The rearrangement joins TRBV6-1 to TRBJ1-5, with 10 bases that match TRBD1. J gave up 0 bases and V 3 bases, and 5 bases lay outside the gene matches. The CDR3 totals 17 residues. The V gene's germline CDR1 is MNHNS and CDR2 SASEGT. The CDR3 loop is CASSERGQGLSNQPQHF. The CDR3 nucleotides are TGTGCCAGCAGTGAGAGGGGACAGGGGCTTAGCAATCAGCCCCAGCATTTT.

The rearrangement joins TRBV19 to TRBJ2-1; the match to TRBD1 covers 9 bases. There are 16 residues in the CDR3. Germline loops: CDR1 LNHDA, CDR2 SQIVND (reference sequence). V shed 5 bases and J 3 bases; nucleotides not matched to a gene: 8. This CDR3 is CASSARQGVNYNEQFF. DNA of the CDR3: TGTGCCAGTAGTGCCCGACAGGGGGTTAACTACAATGAGCAGTTCTTC.

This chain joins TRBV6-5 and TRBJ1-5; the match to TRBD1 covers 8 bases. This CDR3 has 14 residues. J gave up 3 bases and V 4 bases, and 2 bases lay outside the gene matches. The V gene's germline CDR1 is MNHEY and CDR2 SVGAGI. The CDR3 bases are TGTGCCAGCAGTTTCAGGGGGCCCAATCAGCCCCAGCATTTT. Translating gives CASSFRGPNQPQHF.

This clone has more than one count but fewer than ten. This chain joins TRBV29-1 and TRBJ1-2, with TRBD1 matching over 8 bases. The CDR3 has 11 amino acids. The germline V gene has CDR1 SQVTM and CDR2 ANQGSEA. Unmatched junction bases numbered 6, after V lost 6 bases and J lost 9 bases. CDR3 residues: CSVDRQGRYTF. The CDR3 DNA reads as TGCAGCGTGGACAGACAGGGGCGCTACACCTTC.

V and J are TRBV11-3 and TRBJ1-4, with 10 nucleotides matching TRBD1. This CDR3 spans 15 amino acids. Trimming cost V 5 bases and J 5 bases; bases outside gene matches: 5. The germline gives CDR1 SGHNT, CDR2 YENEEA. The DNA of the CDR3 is TGTGCCAGCAGCCCGAGGGACAGGGGAAATGAAAAACTGTTTTTT. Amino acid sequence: CASSPRDRGNEKLFF.

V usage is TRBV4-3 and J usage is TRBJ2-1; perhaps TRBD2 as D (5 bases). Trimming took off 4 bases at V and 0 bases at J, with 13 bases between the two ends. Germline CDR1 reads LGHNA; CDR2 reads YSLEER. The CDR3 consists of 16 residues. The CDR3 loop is CASSLLPGSSYNEQFF. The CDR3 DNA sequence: TGCGCCAGCAGCCTACTACCGGGATCCTCCTACAATGAGCAGTTCTTC.

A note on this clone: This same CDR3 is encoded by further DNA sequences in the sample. The CDR3 region is CASSLAGRAGNTIYF. CDR3 coding DNA: TGCGCCAGCAGCTTGGCCGGGAGGGCTGGAAACACCATATATTTT. The genes are TRBV5-1 and TRBJ1-3; D call uncertain. V shed 0 bases and J shed 2 bases, with 9 bases lying between them. There are 15 residues in the CDR3. Germline V gene data show CDR1 as SGHRS and CDR2 as YFSETQ.

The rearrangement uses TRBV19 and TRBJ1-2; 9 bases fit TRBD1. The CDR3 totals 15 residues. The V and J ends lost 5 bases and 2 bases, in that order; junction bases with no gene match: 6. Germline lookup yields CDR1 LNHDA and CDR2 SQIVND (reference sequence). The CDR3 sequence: CASSDNRGRNYGYTF. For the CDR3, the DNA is TGTGCCAGTAGTGATAACAGGGGGCGCAACTATGGCTACACCTTC.

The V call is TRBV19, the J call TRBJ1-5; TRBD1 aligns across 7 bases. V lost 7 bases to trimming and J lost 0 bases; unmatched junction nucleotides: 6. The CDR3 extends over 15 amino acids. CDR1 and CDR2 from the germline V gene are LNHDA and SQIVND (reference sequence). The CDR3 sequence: CASIPGQYSNQPQHF. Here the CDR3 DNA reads TGTGCCAGTATACCGGGACAGTATAGCAATCAGCCCCAGCATTTT.

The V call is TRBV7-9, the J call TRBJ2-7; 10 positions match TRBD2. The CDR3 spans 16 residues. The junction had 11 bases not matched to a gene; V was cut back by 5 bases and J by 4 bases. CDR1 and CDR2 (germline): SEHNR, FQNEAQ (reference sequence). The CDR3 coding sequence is TGTGCCAGCAGCCCCAAGCTACGGACTAGCGGTTACGAGCAGTACTTC. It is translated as CASSPKLRTSGYEQYF.

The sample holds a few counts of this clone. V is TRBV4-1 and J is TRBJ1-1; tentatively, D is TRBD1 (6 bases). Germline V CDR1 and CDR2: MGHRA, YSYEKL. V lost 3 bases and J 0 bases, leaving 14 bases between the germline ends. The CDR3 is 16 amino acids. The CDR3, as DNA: TGCGCCAGCAGCCATGAGACAAGGACAGTGAACACTGAAGCTTTCTTT. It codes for CASSHETRTVNTEAFF.

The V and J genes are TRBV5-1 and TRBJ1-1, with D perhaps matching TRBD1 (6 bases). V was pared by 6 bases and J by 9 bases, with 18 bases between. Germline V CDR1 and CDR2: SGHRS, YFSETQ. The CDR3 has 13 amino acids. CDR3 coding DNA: TGCGCCAGCAACCCCGGTGGGACACAGAAAGCTTTCTTT. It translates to CASNPGGTQKAFF.

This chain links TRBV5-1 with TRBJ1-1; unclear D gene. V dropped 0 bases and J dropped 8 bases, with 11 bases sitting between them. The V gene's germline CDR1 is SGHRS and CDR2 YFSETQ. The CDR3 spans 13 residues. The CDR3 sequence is CASSLDRHLEAFF. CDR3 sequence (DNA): TGCGCCAGCAGCTTGGACAGACATCTCGAAGCTTTCTTT.

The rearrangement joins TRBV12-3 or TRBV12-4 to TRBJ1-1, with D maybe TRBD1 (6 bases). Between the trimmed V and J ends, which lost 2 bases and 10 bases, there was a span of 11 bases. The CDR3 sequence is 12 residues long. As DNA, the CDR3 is TGTGCCAGCAGTTTATTGGGACACAGAGCTTTCTTT. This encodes CASSLLGHRAFF.

This CDR3 is CASSFTDGTPRLYF. CDR3 coding DNA: TGTGCCAGCAGCTTTACGGACGGGACACCTAGGCTGTACTTC. The chain uses TRBV7-2 and TRBJ2-4; maybe TRBD1 (6 bases). The CDR3 covers 14 residues. Germline V gene data show CDR1 as SGHTA and CDR2 as FQGNSA. Trimming took 3 bases from V and 15 from J, leaving 21 bases between them.

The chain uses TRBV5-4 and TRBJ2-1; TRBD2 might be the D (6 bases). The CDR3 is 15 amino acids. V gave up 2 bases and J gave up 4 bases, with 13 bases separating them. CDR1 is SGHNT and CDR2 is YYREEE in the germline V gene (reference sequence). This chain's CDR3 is CASSFRTGTYNEQFF. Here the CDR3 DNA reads TGTGCCAGCAGCTTCCGGACCGGGACTTACAATGAGCAGTTCTTC.

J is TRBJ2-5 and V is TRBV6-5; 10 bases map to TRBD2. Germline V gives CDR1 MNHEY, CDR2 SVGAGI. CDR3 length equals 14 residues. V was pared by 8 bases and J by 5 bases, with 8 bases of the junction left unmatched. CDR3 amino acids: CASGGLAIGETQYF. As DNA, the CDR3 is TGTGCCAGCGGGGGACTAGCGATCGGGGAGACCCAGTACTTC.

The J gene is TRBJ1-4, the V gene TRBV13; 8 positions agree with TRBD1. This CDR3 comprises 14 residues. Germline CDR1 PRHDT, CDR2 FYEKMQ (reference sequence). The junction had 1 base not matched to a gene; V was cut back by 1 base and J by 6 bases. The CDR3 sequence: CASSLVQGDEKLFF. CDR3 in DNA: TGTGCCAGCAGCTTAGTACAGGGGGATGAAAAACTGTTTTTT.

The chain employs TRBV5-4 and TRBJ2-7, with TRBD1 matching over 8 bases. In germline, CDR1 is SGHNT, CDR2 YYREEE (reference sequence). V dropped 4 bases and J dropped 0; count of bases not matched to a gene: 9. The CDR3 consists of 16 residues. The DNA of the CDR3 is TGTGCCAGCAGCGCGAAGACAGGGGCCAGCTCCTACGAGCAGTACTTC. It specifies CASSAKTGASSYEQYF. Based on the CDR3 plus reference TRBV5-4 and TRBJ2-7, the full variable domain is ETGVTQSPTHLIKTRGQQVTLRCSSQSGHNTVSWYQQALGQGPQFIFQYYREEENGRGNFPPRFSGLQFPNYSSELNVNALELDDSALYLCASSAKTGASSYEQYFGPGTRLTVT.

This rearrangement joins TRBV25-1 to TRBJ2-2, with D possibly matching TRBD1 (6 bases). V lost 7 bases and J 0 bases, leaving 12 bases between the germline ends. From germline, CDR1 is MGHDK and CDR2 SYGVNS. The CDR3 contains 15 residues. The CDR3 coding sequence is TGTGCCAGCACAGGACAGACAGCGAACACCGGGGAGCTGTTTTTT. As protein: CASTGQTANTGELFF.

Here the CDR3 reads CAWSVPGGGSQPQHF. The CDR3 DNA is TGTGCCTGGAGTGTACCAGGGGGCGGCAGTCAGCCCCAGCATTTT. V usage is TRBV30 and J usage is TRBJ1-5, with TRBD1 matching over 8 bases. This CDR3 contains 15 residues. The germline V gene encodes CDR1 GTSNPN and CDR2 SVGIG (reference sequence). J gave up 6 bases and V 0 bases, and 7 bases lay outside the gene matches.

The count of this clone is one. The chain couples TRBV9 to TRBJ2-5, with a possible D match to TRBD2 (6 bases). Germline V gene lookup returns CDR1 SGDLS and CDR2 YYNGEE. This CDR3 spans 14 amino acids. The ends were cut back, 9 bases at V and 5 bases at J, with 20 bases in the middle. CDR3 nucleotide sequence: TGTGCCACCTCAGTTGGGGGGAGTCGGGAGACCCAGTACTTC. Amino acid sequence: CATSVGGSRETQYF.

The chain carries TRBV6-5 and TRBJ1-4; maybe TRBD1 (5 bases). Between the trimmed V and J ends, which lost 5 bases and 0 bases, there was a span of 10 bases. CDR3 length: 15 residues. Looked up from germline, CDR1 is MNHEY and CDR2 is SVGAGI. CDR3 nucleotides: TGTGCCAGCAGTAACTACAGGTCAACTAATGAAAAACTGTTTTTT. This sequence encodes CASSNYRSTNEKLFF.

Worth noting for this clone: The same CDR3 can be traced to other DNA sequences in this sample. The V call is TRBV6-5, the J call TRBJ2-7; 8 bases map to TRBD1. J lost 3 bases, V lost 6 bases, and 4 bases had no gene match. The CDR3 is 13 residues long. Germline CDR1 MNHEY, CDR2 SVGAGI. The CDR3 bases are TGTGCCAGCAGGAGGACAGGGAACTACGAGCAGTACTTC. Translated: CASRRTGNYEQYF.

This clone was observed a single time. The CDR3 reads CASSSRALNTEAFF. DNA for the CDR3: TGTGCCAGCAGCTCTAGAGCCCTGAACACTGAAGCTTTCTTT. The chain links TRBV5-6 to TRBJ1-1, with D uncertain. Germline assignment: CDR1 SGHDT and CDR2 YYEEEE. V was clipped by 3 bases and J by 0 bases, with 9 bases between them. This CDR3 has 14 amino acids.

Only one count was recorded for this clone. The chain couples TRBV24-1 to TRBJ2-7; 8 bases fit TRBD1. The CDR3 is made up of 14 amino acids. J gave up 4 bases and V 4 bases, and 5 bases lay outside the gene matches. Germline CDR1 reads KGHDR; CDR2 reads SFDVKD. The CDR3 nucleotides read TGTGCCACCAGTGACCAGGACAGGGAATACGAGCAGTACTTC. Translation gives CATSDQDREYEQYF.

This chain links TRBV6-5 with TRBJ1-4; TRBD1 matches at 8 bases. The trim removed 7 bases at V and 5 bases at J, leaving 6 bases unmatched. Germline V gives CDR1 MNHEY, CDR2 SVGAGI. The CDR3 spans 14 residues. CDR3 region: CASTPQGGNEKLFF. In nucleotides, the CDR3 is TGTGCCAGCACCCCACAGGGGGGAAATGAAAAACTGTTTTTT.

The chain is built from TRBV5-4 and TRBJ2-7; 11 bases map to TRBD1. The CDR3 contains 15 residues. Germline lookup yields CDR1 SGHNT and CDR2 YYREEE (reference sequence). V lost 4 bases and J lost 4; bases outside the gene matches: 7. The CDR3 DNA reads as TGTGCCAGCAGCCCTGGGACAGGGGGAGAGTACGAGCAGTACTTC. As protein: CASSPGTGGEYEQYF.